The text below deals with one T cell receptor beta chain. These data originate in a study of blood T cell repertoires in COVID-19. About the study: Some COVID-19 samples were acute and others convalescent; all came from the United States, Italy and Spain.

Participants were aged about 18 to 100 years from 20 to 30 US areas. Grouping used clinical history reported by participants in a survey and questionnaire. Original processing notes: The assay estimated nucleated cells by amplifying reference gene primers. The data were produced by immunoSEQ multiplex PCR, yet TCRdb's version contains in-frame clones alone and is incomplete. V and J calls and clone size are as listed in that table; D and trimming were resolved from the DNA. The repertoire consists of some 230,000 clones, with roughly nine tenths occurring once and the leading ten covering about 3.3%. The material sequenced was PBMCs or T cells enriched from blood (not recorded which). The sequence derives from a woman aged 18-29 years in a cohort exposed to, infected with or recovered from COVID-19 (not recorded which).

In DNA, the CDR3 is TGTGCCAGCAGCCGGACAGGGGCGCGGGGCTACACCTTC. Translation gives CASSRTGARGYTF. The chain carries TRBV27 and TRBJ1-2, with 9 bases fitting TRBD1. This CDR3 region has 13 residues. Looked up from germline, CDR1 is MNHEY and CDR2 is SMNVEV (reference sequence). V shed 6 bases and J 8 bases; nucleotides not matched to a gene: 7.